The source of this T cell receptor (beta chain) is a study of blood T cell repertoires in COVID-19. Germline lookup yields CDR1 LNHDA and CDR2 SQIVND (reference sequence). The CDR3 runs to 12 residues. V gave up 4 bases and J gave up 7 bases, with 7 bases separating them. The protocol was immunoSEQ multiplex PCR, while the TCRdb copy is restricted to in-frame clones and leaves out a portion. This sample yields over 65,000 clones, of which 75% to 85% are seen a single time; about 12% belongs to the top ten. Sequencing was carried out using peripheral blood. This chain joins TRBV19 and TRBJ2-2; D is ambiguous. The sequence came from a woman aged 40 to 55 with active or convalescent COVID-19. In nucleotides, the CDR3 is TGTGCCAGTAGTACCTCCTACGGGGAGCTGTTTTTT. Its protein is CASSTSYGELFF.